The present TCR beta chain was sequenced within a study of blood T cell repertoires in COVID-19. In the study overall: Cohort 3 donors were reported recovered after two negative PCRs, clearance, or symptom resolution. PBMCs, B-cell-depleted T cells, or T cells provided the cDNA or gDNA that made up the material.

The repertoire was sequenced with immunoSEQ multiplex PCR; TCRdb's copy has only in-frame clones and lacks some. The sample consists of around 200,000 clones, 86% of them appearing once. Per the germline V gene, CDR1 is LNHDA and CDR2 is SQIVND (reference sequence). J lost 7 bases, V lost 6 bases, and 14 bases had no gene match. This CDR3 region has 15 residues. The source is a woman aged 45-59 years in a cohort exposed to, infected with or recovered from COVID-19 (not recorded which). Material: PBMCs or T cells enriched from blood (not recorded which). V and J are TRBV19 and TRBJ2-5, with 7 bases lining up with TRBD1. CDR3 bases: TGTGCCAGTAGAAGGGGGCTAGACACGGGCGGGACCCAGTACTTC. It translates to CASRRGLDTGGTQYF.